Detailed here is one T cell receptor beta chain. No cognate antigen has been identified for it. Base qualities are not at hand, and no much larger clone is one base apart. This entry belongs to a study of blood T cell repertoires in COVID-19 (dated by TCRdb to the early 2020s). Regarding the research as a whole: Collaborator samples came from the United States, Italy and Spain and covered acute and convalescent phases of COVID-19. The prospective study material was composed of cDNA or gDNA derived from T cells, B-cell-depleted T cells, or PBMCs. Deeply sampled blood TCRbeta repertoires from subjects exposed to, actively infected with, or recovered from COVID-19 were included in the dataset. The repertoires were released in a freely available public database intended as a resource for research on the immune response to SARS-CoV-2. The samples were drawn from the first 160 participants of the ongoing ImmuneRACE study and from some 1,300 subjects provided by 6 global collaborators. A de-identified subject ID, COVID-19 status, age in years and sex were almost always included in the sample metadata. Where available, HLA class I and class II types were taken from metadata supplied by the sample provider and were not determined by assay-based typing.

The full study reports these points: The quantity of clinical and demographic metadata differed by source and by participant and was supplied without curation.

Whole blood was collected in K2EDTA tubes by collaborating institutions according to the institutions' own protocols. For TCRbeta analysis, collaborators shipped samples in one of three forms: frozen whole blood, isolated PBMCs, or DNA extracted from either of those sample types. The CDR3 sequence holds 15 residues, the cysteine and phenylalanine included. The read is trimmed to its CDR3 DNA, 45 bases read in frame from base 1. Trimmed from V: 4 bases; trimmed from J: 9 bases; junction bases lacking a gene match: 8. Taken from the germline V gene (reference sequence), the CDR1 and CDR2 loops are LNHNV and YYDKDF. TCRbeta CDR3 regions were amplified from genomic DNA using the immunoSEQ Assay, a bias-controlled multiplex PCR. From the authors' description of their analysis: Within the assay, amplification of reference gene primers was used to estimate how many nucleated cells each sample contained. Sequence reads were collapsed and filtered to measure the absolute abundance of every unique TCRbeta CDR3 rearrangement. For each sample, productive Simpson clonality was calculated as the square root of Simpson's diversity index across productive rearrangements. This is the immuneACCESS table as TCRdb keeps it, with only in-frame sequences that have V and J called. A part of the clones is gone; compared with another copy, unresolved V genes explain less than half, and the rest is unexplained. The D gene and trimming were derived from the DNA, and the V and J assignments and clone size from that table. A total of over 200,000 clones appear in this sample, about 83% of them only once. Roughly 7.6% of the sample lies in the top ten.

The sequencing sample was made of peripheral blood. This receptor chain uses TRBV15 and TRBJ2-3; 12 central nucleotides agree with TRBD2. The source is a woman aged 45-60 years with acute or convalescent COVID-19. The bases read TGTGCCACCAGCACCCGACTAGCGGGAGTGGAAACGCAGTATTTT. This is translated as CATSTRLAGVETQYF.